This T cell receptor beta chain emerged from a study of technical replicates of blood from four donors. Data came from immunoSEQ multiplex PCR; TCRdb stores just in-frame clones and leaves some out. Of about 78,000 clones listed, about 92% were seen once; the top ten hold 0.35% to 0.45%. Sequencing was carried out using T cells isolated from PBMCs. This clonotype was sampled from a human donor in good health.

The CDR3: CASRFYEGFGELFF. Here the CDR3 DNA reads TGTGCCAGCAGATTTTATGAGGGCTTTGGGGAGCTGTTTTTT. V usage is TRBV2 and J usage is TRBJ2-2, with D perhaps matching TRBD2 (5 bases). CDR1 is SNHLY, CDR2 FYNNEI, per germline. The CDR3 is 14 residues long. V was trimmed by 6 bases and J by 8 bases, leaving 16 bases between them.